These T cell receptor beta chains were read from a single sample in a study of technical replicates of blood from several donors. Sequencing used immunoSEQ multiplex PCR; TCRdb keeps in-frame clones, though not all of them. The data contain 50,000 or so clones, approximately 90% of them singletons. Material: PBMCs. These receptors came from a human donor in good health. Some clones in this sample may be carry-over from other donors' samples. Both conserved end residues are part of each CDR3.

length: 13
J: TRBJ1-2
V: TRBV5-4
CDR3: CASSQDSSYGYTF

length: 14
J: TRBJ2-5
V: TRBV15
CDR3: CATSSDRGRGTQYF

length: 15
J: TRBJ2-3
V: TRBV6-6
CDR3: CASNDRGKDTDTQYF

length: 16
J: TRBJ1-2
V: TRBV7-9
CDR3: CASSVDRKRANYGYTF

length: 15
J: TRBJ2-5
V: TRBV7-2
CDR3: CASSADRSRQETQYF

length: 16
J: TRBJ1-4
V: TRBV4-3
CDR3: CASSQDLAGPNEKLFF

length: 13
J: TRBJ1-2
V: TRBV29-1
CDR3: CSVERTGASGYTF

length: 14
J: TRBJ1-5
V: TRBV6-5
CDR3: CASSYAGAGQPQHF

length: 16
J: TRBJ2-7
V: TRBV19
CDR3: CASSISPWQDSHEQYF

length: 13
J: TRBJ1-2
V: TRBV19
CDR3: CASSSDRAYGYTF

length: 14
J: TRBJ2-7
V: TRBV7-2
CDR3: CASSWDRGSYEQYF

length: 15
J: TRBJ2-5
V: TRBV7-6
CDR3: CASSLLMTGRETQYF

length: 14
J: TRBJ1-4
V: TRBV2
CDR3: CASLPQGFNEKLFF

length: 12
J: TRBJ1-4
V: TRBV4-1
CDR3: CASSRAGEKLFF